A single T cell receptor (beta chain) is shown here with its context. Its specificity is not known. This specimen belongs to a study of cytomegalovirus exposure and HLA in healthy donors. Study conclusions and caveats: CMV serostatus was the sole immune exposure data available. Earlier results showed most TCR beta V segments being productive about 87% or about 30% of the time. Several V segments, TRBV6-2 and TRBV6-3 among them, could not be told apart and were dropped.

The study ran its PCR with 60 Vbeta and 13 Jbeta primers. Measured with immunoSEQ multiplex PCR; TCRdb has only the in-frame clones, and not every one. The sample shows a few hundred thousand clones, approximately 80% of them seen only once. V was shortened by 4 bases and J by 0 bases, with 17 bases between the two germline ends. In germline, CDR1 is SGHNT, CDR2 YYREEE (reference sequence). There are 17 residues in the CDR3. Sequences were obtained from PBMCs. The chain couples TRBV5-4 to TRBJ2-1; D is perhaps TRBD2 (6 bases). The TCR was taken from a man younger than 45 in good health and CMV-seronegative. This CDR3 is CASSHPGGGSSYNEQFF. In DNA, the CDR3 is TGTGCCAGCAGCCACCCGGGCGGAGGGAGCTCCTACAATGAGCAGTTCTTC.